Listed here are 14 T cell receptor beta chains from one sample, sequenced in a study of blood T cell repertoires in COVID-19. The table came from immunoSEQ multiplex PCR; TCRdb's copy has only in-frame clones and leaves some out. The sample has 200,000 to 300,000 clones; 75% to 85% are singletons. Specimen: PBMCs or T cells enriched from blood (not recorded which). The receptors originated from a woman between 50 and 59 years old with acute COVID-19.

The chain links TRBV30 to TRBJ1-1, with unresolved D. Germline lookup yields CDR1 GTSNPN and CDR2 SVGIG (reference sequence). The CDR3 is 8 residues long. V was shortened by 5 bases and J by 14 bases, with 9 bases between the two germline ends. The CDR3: CAWGVRFF. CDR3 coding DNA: TGTGCCTGGGGGGTTCGGTTCTTT.

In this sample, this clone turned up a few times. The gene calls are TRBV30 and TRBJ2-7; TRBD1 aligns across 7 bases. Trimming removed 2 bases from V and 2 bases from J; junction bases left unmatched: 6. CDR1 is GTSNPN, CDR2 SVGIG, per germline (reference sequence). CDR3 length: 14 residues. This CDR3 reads CAWSYNQGAYEQYF. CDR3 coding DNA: TGTGCCTGGAGTTATAATCAGGGGGCCTACGAGCAGTACTTC.

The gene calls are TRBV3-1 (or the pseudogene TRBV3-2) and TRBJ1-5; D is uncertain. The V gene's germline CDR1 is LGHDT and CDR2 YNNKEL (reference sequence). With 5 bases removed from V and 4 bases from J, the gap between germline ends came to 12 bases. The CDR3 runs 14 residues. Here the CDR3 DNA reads TGTGCCAGCAGCAACCGGGGTACGAATCAGCCCCAGCATTTT. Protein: CASSNRGTNQPQHF.

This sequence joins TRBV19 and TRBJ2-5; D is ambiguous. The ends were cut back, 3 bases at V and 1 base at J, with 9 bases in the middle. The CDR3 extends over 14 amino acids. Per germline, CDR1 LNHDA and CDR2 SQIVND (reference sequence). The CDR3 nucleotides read TGTGCCAGTAGTATGTTGGCCAGCCAAGAGACCCAGTACTTC. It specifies CASSMLASQETQYF.

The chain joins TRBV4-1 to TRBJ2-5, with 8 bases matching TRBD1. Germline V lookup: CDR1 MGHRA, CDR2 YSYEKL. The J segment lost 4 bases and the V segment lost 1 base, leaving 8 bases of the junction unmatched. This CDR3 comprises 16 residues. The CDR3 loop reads CASSQAGTGVAETQYF. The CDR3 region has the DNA TGCGCCAGCAGCCAAGCCGGGACAGGAGTAGCAGAGACCCAGTACTTC.

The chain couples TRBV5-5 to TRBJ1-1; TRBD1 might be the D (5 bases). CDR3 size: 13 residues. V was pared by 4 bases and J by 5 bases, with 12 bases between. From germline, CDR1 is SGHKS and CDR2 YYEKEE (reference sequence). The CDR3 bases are TGTGCCAGCAGCCGCCCAGGGAGGACTGAAGCTTTCTTT. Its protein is CASSRPGRTEAFF.

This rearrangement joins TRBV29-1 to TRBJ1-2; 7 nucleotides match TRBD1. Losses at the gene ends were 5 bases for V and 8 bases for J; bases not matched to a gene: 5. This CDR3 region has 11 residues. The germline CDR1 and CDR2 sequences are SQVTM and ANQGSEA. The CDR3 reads CSVRQGEGYTF. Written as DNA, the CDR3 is TGCAGCGTTCGACAGGGAGAAGGCTACACCTTC. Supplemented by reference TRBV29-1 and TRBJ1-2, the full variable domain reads SAVISQKPSRDICQRGTSLTIQCQVDSQVTMMFWYRQQPGQSLTLIATANQGSEATYESGFVIDKFPISRPNLTFSTLTVSNMSPEDSSIYLCSVRQGEGYTFGSGTRLTVV.

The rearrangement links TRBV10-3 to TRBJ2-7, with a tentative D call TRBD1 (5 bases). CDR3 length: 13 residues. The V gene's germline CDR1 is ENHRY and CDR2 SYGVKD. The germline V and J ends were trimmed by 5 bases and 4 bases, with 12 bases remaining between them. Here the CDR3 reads CAISPSTAYEQYF. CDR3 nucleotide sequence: TGTGCCATCAGTCCTTCGACAGCTTACGAGCAGTACTTC.

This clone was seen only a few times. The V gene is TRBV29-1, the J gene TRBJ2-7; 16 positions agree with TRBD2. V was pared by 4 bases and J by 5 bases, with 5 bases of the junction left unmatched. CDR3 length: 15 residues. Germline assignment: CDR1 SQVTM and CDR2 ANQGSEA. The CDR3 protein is CSVAGTSGGVDEQYF. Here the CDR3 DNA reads TGCAGCGTTGCAGGGACTAGCGGGGGGGTTGACGAGCAGTACTTC.

The CDR3 DNA sequence: TGTGCCACCAGCAGAGATCGGGCCGCTCGGGGGGAGACCCAGTACTTC. It encodes CATSRDRAARGETQYF. The chain uses TRBV15 and TRBJ2-5, with a weak D call TRBD2 (6 bases). The germline V gene encodes CDR1 LNHNV and CDR2 YYDKDF (reference sequence). V was clipped by 0 bases and J by 5 bases, with 16 bases between them. The CDR3 totals 16 residues.

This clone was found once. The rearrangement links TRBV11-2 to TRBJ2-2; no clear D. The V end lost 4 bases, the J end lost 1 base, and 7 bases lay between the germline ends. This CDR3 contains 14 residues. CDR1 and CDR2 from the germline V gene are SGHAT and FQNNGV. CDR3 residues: CASSSLLNTGELFF. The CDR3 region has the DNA TGTGCCAGCAGCTCACTCCTGAACACCGGGGAGCTGTTTTTT.

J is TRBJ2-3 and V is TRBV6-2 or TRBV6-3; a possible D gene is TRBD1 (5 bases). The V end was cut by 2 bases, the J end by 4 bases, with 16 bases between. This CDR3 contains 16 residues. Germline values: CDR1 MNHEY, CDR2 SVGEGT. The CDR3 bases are TGTGCCAGCAGTTACGAACAGGACCTTTGGGCAGATACGCAGTATTTT. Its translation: CASSYEQDLWADTQYF.

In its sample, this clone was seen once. This CDR3 reads CASSPPISGANNEQFF. CDR3 DNA sequence: TGTGCCAGCTCACCACCGATCAGCGGGGCGAACAATGAGCAGTTCTTC. The chain recombines TRBV18 with TRBJ2-1; 7 bases fit TRBD2. V lost 0 bases, J lost 5 bases, and 7 bases stayed unmatched. Germline lookup yields CDR1 KGHSH and CDR2 LQKENI. The CDR3 runs to 16 residues.

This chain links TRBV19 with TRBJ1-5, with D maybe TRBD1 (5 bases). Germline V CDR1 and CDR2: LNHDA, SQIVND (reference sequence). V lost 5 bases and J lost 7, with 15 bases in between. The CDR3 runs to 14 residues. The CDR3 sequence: CASSLSGRAQPQHF. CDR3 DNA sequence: TGTGCCAGTAGTCTCTCGGGCAGGGCGCAGCCCCAGCATTTT.